A single sample is the source of the 24 T cell receptor beta chains below, sequenced in a study of blood T cell repertoires in COVID-19. TCRdb keeps only in-frame clones here, not all; method: immunoSEQ multiplex PCR. The sample has approximately 260,000 clones, approximately 92% seen once. Sequenced: peripheral blood. The receptors derive from a woman between 40 and 55 years old who had recovered from COVID-19.

The V and J genes are TRBV9 and TRBJ2-1, with 10 bases that match TRBD2. After removal of 4 bases from V and 6 bases from J, the junction contained 7 bases not matched to a gene. From germline, CDR1 is SGDLS and CDR2 YYNGEE. This CDR3 region has 15 residues. The CDR3 sequence: CASSISGGAFNEQFF. The CDR3 nucleotides are TGTGCCAGCAGCATCAGCGGGGGGGCCTTCAATGAGCAGTTCTTC.

The genes are TRBV18 and TRBJ2-5; TRBD2 matches at 8 bases. Germline loops: CDR1 KGHSH, CDR2 LQKENI. V lost 3 bases and J lost 3; bases outside the gene matches: 3. This CDR3 comprises 14 residues. In nucleotides, the CDR3 is TGTGCCAGCTCACCCCCGGGACTAGAAGAGACCCAGTACTTC. Its translation: CASSPPGLEETQYF. Full variable domain (rest looked up from reference TRBV18 and TRBJ2-5): NAGVMQNPRHLVRRRGQEARLRCSPMKGHSHVYWYRQLPEEGLKFMVYLQKENIIDESGMPKERFSAEFPKEGPSILRIQQVVRGDSAAYFCASSPPGLEETQYFGPGTRLLVL.

The rearrangement joins TRBV1 to TRBJ2-3; the table's D call of TRBD1 was not tested on the DNA. TRBV1 is a pseudogene. The length of the CDR3 is 18 residues. In DNA, the CDR3 is TGCACCAGCAGCCAAGGAGGAGGCGGGACAGGTAGCACAGATACGCAGTATTTT. Translating it yields CTSSQGGGGTGSTDTQYF.

CDR3 coding DNA: TGTGCCAGCAGGGCAGCGGGAGTGGGCGAGCAGTACGTC. It codes for CASRAAGVGEQYV. V and J are TRBV6-5 and TRBJ2-7, with TRBD2 matching over 8 bases. The germline CDR1 and CDR2 sequences are MNHEY and SVGAGI. The CDR3 loop spans 13 amino acids. With V trimmed by 6 bases and J by 6 bases, 7 bases remained unmatched.

This sequence joins TRBV6-2 or TRBV6-3 and TRBJ1-5; unclear D gene. Trimming took off 5 bases at V and 5 bases at J, with 16 bases between the two ends. The CDR3 runs to 15 residues. Germline values: CDR1 MNHEY, CDR2 SVGEGT. The CDR3 spells CASSRTGLRDQPQHF. The CDR3 coding sequence is TGTGCCAGCAGTAGAACCGGGTTAAGAGATCAGCCCCAGCATTTT.

This chain joins TRBV6-5 and TRBJ1-4; 7 bases line up with TRBD1. J was trimmed by 5 bases and V by 2 bases; bases with no gene match: 8. Germline-derived CDR1 and CDR2 are MNHEY and SVGAGI. This CDR3 has 16 amino acids. Here the CDR3 DNA reads TGTGCCAGCAGTTACAATCCGGGACAGCTGAATGAAAAACTGTTTTTT. As protein: CASSYNPGQLNEKLFF.

This clone showed up just once. This chain joins TRBV19 and TRBJ1-5; D not resolved. V was shortened by 5 bases and J by 2 bases, with 13 bases between the two germline ends. The CDR3 spans 15 residues. CDR1 is LNHDA, CDR2 SQIVND, per germline (reference sequence). The CDR3 sequence is CASSPRPGGNQPQHF. The CDR3 nucleotides are TGTGCCAGTAGTCCTAGGCCGGGTGGCAATCAGCCCCAGCATTTT. The full variable domain, in which reference TRBV19 and TRBJ1-5 provide the parts outside the CDR3, is DGGITQSPKYLFRKEGQNVTLSCEQNLNHDAMYWYRQDPGQGLRLIYYSQIVNDFQKGDIAEGYSVSREKKESFPLTVTSAQKNPTAFYLCASSPRPGGNQPQHFGDGTRLSIL.

This clone is a singleton in its sample. The CDR3 sequence is CAWSLRTGSAGNTIYF. The DNA for the CDR3 is TGTGCCTGGAGTCTCCGGACAGGCAGCGCTGGAAACACCATATATTTT. The rearrangement links TRBV30 to TRBJ1-3; TRBD1 agrees at 7 bases. After removal of 2 bases from V and 2 bases from J, the junction contained 9 bases not matched to a gene. Germline V lookup: CDR1 GTSNPN, CDR2 SVGIG (reference sequence). The CDR3 sequence is 16 residues long.

The chain links TRBV6-6 to TRBJ1-6, with TRBD1 identical over 11 bases. The junction had 4 bases not matched to a gene; V was cut back by 0 bases and J by 15 bases. Germline V lookup: CDR1 MNHNY, CDR2 SVGAGI (reference sequence). This CDR3 contains 14 residues. The CDR3 reads CASSYSDRGQSLHF. CDR3 coding DNA: TGTGCCAGCAGTTACTCGGACAGGGGGCAGAGCCTCCACTTT.

V gene TRBV5-6 combines with J gene TRBJ2-1; 7 positions agree with TRBD2. Trimming cost V 6 bases and J 9 bases; bases outside gene matches: 15. CDR3 length: 15 residues. The V gene's germline CDR1 is SGHDT and CDR2 YYEEEE. The CDR3 protein is CASIRGLGGPLEQFF. The CDR3 DNA reads as TGTGCCAGCATCCGAGGACTAGGAGGGCCACTTGAGCAGTTCTTC.

The chain is built from TRBV19 and TRBJ1-2, with 12 positions matching TRBD1. V shed 6 bases, J shed 5 bases, and the junction held 4 bases outside the gene matches. The CDR3 has 14 amino acids. In germline, CDR1 is LNHDA, CDR2 SQIVND (reference sequence). This CDR3 is CASRPGQGAYGYTF. The CDR3 DNA sequence: TGTGCCAGTAGGCCGGGACAGGGGGCATATGGCTACACCTTC.

The chain employs TRBV28 and TRBJ2-7, with D hard to call. CDR1 is MDHEN and CDR2 is SYDVKM in the germline V gene. This CDR3 contains 11 residues. Deletions cut 5 bases from V and 7 bases from J, with 9 bases between. The CDR3 coding sequence is TGTGCCAGCAGTACCCACACGGAGCAGTACTTC. Protein: CASSTHTEQYF.

V usage is TRBV1 and J usage is TRBJ2-5; TRBD2 reflects the table's D call only, with no check against the DNA. TRBV1 is termed a pseudogene. The CDR3 length is 19 residues. As DNA, the CDR3 is TGCACCAGCAGCCAAGGGATCAGACTAGCGGGGGGGCGGTCGAAGACCCAGTACTTC. Translation: CTSSQGIRLAGGRSKTQYF.

The CDR3 loop is CASSQDPGDQETQYF. The CDR3 coding sequence is TGCGCCAGCAGCCAAGACCCAGGCGATCAAGAGACCCAGTACTTC. This chain joins TRBV4-1 and TRBJ2-5; D is ambiguous. V lost 0 bases, J lost 2 bases, and 10 bases lay in between. The V gene's germline CDR1 is MGHRA and CDR2 YSYEKL. The CDR3 runs to 15 residues.

V usage is TRBV4-3 and J usage is TRBJ2-3, with TRBD1 as a possible D gene (5 bases). V was trimmed by 3 bases and J by 0 bases, leaving 13 bases between them. In germline, CDR1 is LGHNA, CDR2 YSLEER. This CDR3 has 16 amino acids. CDR3 sequence reads: CASSHPQGSSTDTQYF. CDR3 coding DNA: TGCGCCAGCAGCCATCCGCAGGGCTCTAGCACAGATACGCAGTATTTT.

J is TRBJ2-5 and V is TRBV24-1; 8 bases line up with TRBD2. The CDR3 contains 14 residues. Germline V gene sequence: CDR1 KGHDR, CDR2 SFDVKD. V gave up 2 bases and J gave up 3 bases; unmatched junction bases: 1. The DNA for the CDR3 is TGTGCCACCAGTGATTCCGGGGGGGAAGAGACCCAGTACTTC. Amino acid sequence: CATSDSGGEETQYF.

The chain combines TRBV28 with TRBJ2-1, with D tentatively TRBD2 (5 bases). The germline V and J ends were trimmed by 4 bases and 1 base, with 11 bases remaining between them. The CDR3 consists of 15 residues. Germline CDR1 MDHEN, CDR2 SYDVKM. The CDR3 DNA reads TGTGCCAGCAGTTCGCAAAGGAGGTCCTACAATGAGCAGTTCTTC. Encoded protein: CASSSQRRSYNEQFF.

V usage is TRBV18 and J usage is TRBJ2-7; TRBD2 might be the D (5 bases). Trimming left V 3 bases short and J 2 bases short, with 8 bases between. The germline V gene has CDR1 KGHSH and CDR2 LQKENI. The CDR3 sequence is 13 residues long. This CDR3 is CASSPDGTYEQYF. The CDR3 DNA is TGTGCCAGCTCACCGGACGGGACCTACGAGCAGTACTTC. Full variable domain (rest looked up from reference TRBV18 and TRBJ2-7): NAGVMQNPRHLVRRRGQEARLRCSPMKGHSHVYWYRQLPEEGLKFMVYLQKENIIDESGMPKERFSAEFPKEGPSILRIQQVVRGDSAAYFCASSPDGTYEQYFGPGTRLTVT.

This chain joins TRBV7-9 and TRBJ2-2; 7 nucleotides match TRBD2. Germline CDR1 and CDR2: SEHNR and FQNEAQ (reference sequence). CDR3 size: 16 residues. V shed 1 base, J shed 5 bases, and the junction held 7 bases outside the gene matches. CDR3 bases: TGTGCCAGCAGCTTAGATGGCGGGAGAAAGACCGGGGAGCTGTTTTTT. Protein sequence: CASSLDGGRKTGELFF.

The rearrangement uses TRBV6-2 or TRBV6-3 and TRBJ1-1; 7 bases are a match to TRBD1. The CDR3 length is 16 residues. CDR1 and CDR2 from the germline V gene are MNHEY and SVGEGT. V gave up 0 bases and J gave up 3 bases; unmatched junction bases: 7. The CDR3 nucleotides are TGTGCCAGCAGTTACTCTAAGACGGGGACAGACACTGAAGCTTTCTTT. It codes for CASSYSKTGTDTEAFF.

The rearrangement uses TRBV21-1 and TRBJ2-7; the D segment call TRBD2 is taken from the table without a DNA check. TRBV21-1 is recorded as a pseudogene. This CDR3 region has 17 residues. The CDR3 reads CASSKTTPGRLSYEQYV. CDR3 nucleotide sequence: TGTGCCAGCAGCAAAACAACCCCGGGGAGGTTATCCTACGAGCAGTACGTC.

This chain joins TRBV11-2 and TRBJ1-2, with D hard to call. V was pared by 0 bases and J by 6 bases, with 8 bases between. The CDR3 has 13 amino acids. Germline V lookup: CDR1 SGHAT, CDR2 FQNNGV. The CDR3 coding sequence is TGTGCCAGCAGCTTAGATGGGCTCCATGGCTACACCTTC. As protein: CASSLDGLHGYTF.

The V and J genes are TRBV27 and TRBJ2-2; 11 bases are shared with TRBD1. The CDR3 spans 16 residues. Germline CDR1 and CDR2: MNHEY and SMNVEV (reference sequence). After removal of 3 bases from V and 6 bases from J, the junction contained 6 bases not matched to a gene. CDR3 in amino acids: CASSFQGQGAAGELFF. Here the CDR3 DNA reads TGTGCCAGCAGTTTCCAAGGACAGGGGGCGGCCGGGGAGCTGTTTTTT.

The chain's CDR3 is CASSFFQGDTEAFF. The CDR3 nucleotides are TGTGCCAGCAGCTTTTTTCAGGGTGACACTGAAGCTTTCTTT. The chain employs TRBV5-6 and TRBJ1-1; D is possibly TRBD1 (5 bases). This CDR3 has 14 amino acids. The V gene lost 2 bases and the J gene lost 3 bases, with 11 bases spanning the gap. The V gene's germline CDR1 is SGHDT and CDR2 YYEEEE.